The 28 T cell receptor beta chains below come from one sample, sequenced in a study of cytomegalovirus exposure and HLA in healthy donors listed by TCRdb under 2017. The protocol used for the library was the immunoSEQ multiplex PCR assay. A mixture of 60 forward primers for TCR Vbeta segments and 13 reverse primers for TCR Jbeta segments was used in the multiplex PCR. What TCRdb holds here is the immuneACCESS table cut down to in-frame rearrangements. Part of the clones is not present; checked against another copy, under half of the missing clones reflect an unresolved V gene, and the others are unexplained. This sample lists 110,000 or so clones; around 84% were detected once. Clones ranked in the top ten supply around 1.3% of the sample. Sequencing was done on a sample of PBMCs. These receptors all come from a man between 25 and 39 years old in good health and CMV-seronegative.

The chain has TRBV11-3 and TRBJ2-5; D is unresolved. The germline V gene has CDR1 SGHNT and CDR2 YENEEA. Trimming pared 8 bases from V and 4 bases from J, leaving 11 bases between. The CDR3 is 12 amino acids. DNA for the CDR3: TGTGCCAGCCCTCCTCCGGGAGAGACCCAGTACTTC. Amino acid sequence: CASPPPGETQYF.

This clone is a singleton in its sample. The chain is built from TRBV11-2 and TRBJ1-1; weak D call: TRBD1 (6 bases). The CDR3 spans 14 residues. Trimming took 4 bases from V and 8 from J, leaving 17 bases between them. The V gene's germline CDR1 is SGHAT and CDR2 FQNNGV. The CDR3 DNA sequence: TGTGCCAGCAGCTCCCGGACAGTTAAAATGGAAGCTTTCTTT. It specifies CASSSRTVKMEAFF.

The chain uses TRBV6-5 and TRBJ2-5; TRBD2 matches at 7 bases. The ends lost 3 bases at V and 5 bases at J; junction bases unmatched: 9. Germline V gene sequence: CDR1 MNHEY, CDR2 SVGAGI. This CDR3 has 15 residues. Here the CDR3 reads CASSYSTGGVETQYF. Here the CDR3 DNA reads TGTGCCAGCAGTTATTCGACTGGGGGGGTGGAGACCCAGTACTTC.

The chain recombines TRBV5-4 with TRBJ1-1; D perhaps matches TRBD1 (5 bases). The CDR3 length is 16 residues. Between the trimmed V and J ends, which lost 4 bases and 0 bases, there was a span of 16 bases. Germline loops: CDR1 SGHNT, CDR2 YYREEE (reference sequence). CDR3 sequence (DNA): TGTGCCAGCAGCGCCCAGGGCTGGAGCCTGAACACTGAAGCTTTCTTT. This gives the protein CASSAQGWSLNTEAFF.

In its sample, this clone was seen once. This chain joins TRBV11-2 and TRBJ1-1, with D unclear. The CDR3 covers 14 residues. Trimming left V 6 bases short and J 1 base short, with 12 bases between. Looked up from germline, CDR1 is SGHAT and CDR2 is FQNNGV. CDR3 nucleotide sequence: TGTGCCAGCAGACACCAGGAGGGGAACACTGAAGCTTTCTTT. Amino acids: CASRHQEGNTEAFF. Together with reference TRBV11-2 and TRBJ1-1, the CDR3 gives the full variable domain: EAGVAQSPRYKIIEKRQSVAFWCNPISGHATLYWYQQILGQGPKLLIQFQNNGVVDDSQLPKDRFSAERLKGVDSTLKIQPAKLEDSAVYLCASRHQEGNTEAFFGQGTRLTVV.

V gene TRBV7-2 combines with J gene TRBJ1-1; 7 nucleotides match TRBD1. The CDR3 runs 13 residues. With V trimmed by 6 bases and J by 6 bases, 7 bases remained unmatched. The V gene's germline CDR1 is SGHTA and CDR2 FQGNSA. The CDR3 bases are TGTGCCAGCAGTTCCACAGGGGCCCCTGAAGCTTTCTTT. Residues: CASSSTGAPEAFF. Filled out from reference TRBV7-2 and TRBJ1-1, the complete variable domain reads GAGVSQSPSNKVTEKGKDVELRCDPISGHTALYWYRQSLGQGLEFLIYFQGNSAPDKSGLPSDRFSAERTGGSVSTLTIQRTQQEDSAVYLCASSSTGAPEAFFGQGTRLTVV.

In this sample, this clone turned up once. This chain uses TRBV6-5 with TRBJ2-4, with no clear D. The germline V gene encodes CDR1 MNHEY and CDR2 SVGAGI. Trimming removed 0 bases at V and 4 bases at J, with 10 bases between. The CDR3 runs to 15 residues. The CDR3 region has the DNA TGTGCCAGCAGTTACTCGAGTTTTTCGAAAAACATTCAGTACTTC. It encodes CASSYSSFSKNIQYF.

CDR3: CASSPPGTGELFF. CDR3 coding DNA: TGTGCCAGCAGCCCCCCAGGGACCGGGGAGCTGTTTTTT. V is TRBV7-9 and J is TRBJ2-2; D is perhaps TRBD1 (5 bases). In germline, CDR1 is SEHNR, CDR2 FQNEAQ (reference sequence). This CDR3 is 13 amino acids long. The ends were cut back, 5 bases at V and 5 bases at J, with 9 bases in the middle.

The V gene is TRBV7-9, the J gene TRBJ1-1; D is ambiguous. Trimming took 3 bases from V and 3 from J, leaving 11 bases between them. This CDR3 spans 14 amino acids. CDR1 SEHNR and CDR2 FQNEAQ come from the germline V gene (reference sequence). For the CDR3, the DNA is TGTGCCAGCAGCTTCACCGACATGTACACTGAAGCTTTCTTT. Residues: CASSFTDMYTEAFF.

This chain uses TRBV29-1 with TRBJ1-2; 10 nucleotides agree with TRBD1. Germline V gene sequence: CDR1 SQVTM, CDR2 ANQGSEA. This CDR3 contains 13 residues. Trimming took 7 bases from V and 4 from J; bases not matched to a gene: 6. The DNA of the CDR3 is TGCAGCGGAGGGGACAGGGGCGCCTATGGCTACACCTTC. It yields the protein CSGGDRGAYGYTF.

In this sample, this clone turned up once. This chain joins TRBV30 and TRBJ2-7; D is perhaps TRBD2 (5 bases). Trimming removed 3 bases at V and 2 bases at J, with 14 bases between. The CDR3 runs 14 residues. Germline V gene data show CDR1 as GTSNPN and CDR2 as SVGIG (reference sequence). The CDR3 region is CAWRGKRVPYEQYF. For the CDR3, the DNA is TGTGCCTGGAGGGGGAAGAGGGTCCCCTACGAGCAGTACTTC.

This chain uses TRBV7-2 with TRBJ2-1; TRBD1 matches at 9 bases. From germline, CDR1 is SGHTA and CDR2 FQGNSA. The CDR3 consists of 12 residues. The ends lost 5 bases at V and 13 bases at J; junction bases unmatched: 6. The CDR3 protein is CASSPDRGRQFF. The CDR3 nucleotides read TGTGCCAGCAGCCCTGACAGGGGGAGACAGTTCTTC. The full variable domain, rest sourced from reference TRBV7-2 and TRBJ2-1, is GAGVSQSPSNKVTEKGKDVELRCDPISGHTALYWYRQSLGQGLEFLIYFQGNSAPDKSGLPSDRFSAERTGGSVSTLTIQRTQQEDSAVYLCASSPDRGRQFFGPGTRLTVL.

The chain couples TRBV30 to TRBJ2-1; a possible D gene is TRBD2 (6 bases). CDR3 size: 13 residues. With 5 bases removed from V and 4 bases from J, the gap between germline ends came to 12 bases. Germline CDR1 reads GTSNPN; CDR2 reads SVGIG (reference sequence). CDR3 sequence: CAWDGGRYNEQFF. The CDR3 coding sequence is TGTGCCTGGGACGGAGGGCGGTACAATGAGCAGTTCTTC. The whole variable domain, remainder taken from reference TRBV30 and TRBJ2-1, is SQTIHQWPATLVQPVGSPLSLECTVEGTSNPNLYWYRQAAGRGLQLLFYSVGIGQISSEVPQNLSASRPQDRQFILSSKKLLLSDSGFYLCAWDGGRYNEQFFGPGTRLTVL.

J is TRBJ2-1 and V is TRBV4-3, with 16 bases identical to TRBD2. This CDR3 has 17 amino acids. V was clipped by 4 bases and J by 5 bases; unmatched bases: 5. Germline V gene sequence: CDR1 LGHNA, CDR2 YSLEER. CDR3 coding DNA: TGCGCCAGCAGCCTGGGACTAGCGGGGGGGTTGAACAATGAGCAGTTCTTC. The encoded protein is CASSLGLAGGLNNEQFF.

The V gene is TRBV15, the J gene TRBJ1-1; 9 positions agree with TRBD1. V trimming: 2 bases; J trimming: 4 bases; junction bases outside the gene matches: 5. The CDR3 length is 15 residues. CDR1 LNHNV and CDR2 YYDKDF come from the germline V gene (reference sequence). Here the CDR3 DNA reads TGTGCCACCAGCAGACCCGGGACAGGGTCCACTGAAGCTTTCTTT. Translated: CATSRPGTGSTEAFF.

The V call is TRBV7-9, the J call TRBJ2-1, with TRBD1 as a possible D gene (5 bases). The CDR3 length is 12 residues. Germline V lookup: CDR1 SEHNR, CDR2 FQNEAQ (reference sequence). The ends were cut back, 1 base at V and 11 bases at J, with 9 bases in the middle. The CDR3 DNA sequence: TGTGCCAGCAGCTTAGAGGGGATTAAGCAGTTCTTC. Its translation is CASSLEGIKQFF.

CDR3 in DNA: TGCGCCAGCAGTCATTTCCAGGGTCCTCACTTT. Its protein product is CASSHFQGPHF. V gene TRBV23-1 combines with J gene TRBJ1-6, with D perhaps TRBD1 (5 bases). TRBV23-1 is assigned to the ORF class and has an uncertain function. The CDR3 contains 11 residues. V gave up 3 bases and J gave up 19 bases, with 13 bases separating them.

This clone was detected a few times. This chain connects TRBV7-2 to TRBJ1-1; TRBD1 is a possible D gene (5 bases). Germline V gene data show CDR1 as SGHTA and CDR2 as FQGNSA. The CDR3 spans 13 residues. Trimming cost V 5 bases and J 9 bases, with 16 bases left between them. The CDR3, as DNA: TGTGCCAGCAGCGACCGGGACTTCTCTCAAGCTTTCTTT. Its translation is CASSDRDFSQAFF.

CDR3 sequence: CASSSAGGYNEQFF. The CDR3 region has the DNA TGCGCCAGCAGCTCAGCGGGGGGGTACAATGAGCAGTTCTTC. V gene TRBV5-1 combines with J gene TRBJ2-1; 10 positions match TRBD2. Germline V gene lookup returns CDR1 SGHRS and CDR2 YFSETQ. This CDR3 contains 14 residues. V shed 3 bases and J 4 bases; nucleotides not matched to a gene: 1.

V and J are TRBV5-1 and TRBJ2-3; 7 bases are a match to TRBD2. The V segment lost 4 bases and the J segment 4 bases; nucleotides outside the gene matches: 18. Germline loops: CDR1 SGHRS, CDR2 YFSETQ. The CDR3 loop spans 18 amino acids. Here the CDR3 reads CASSRGVLGLSSADTQYF. The CDR3 nucleotides read TGCGCCAGCAGCCGGGGGGTCTTGGGACTATCTTCGGCAGATACGCAGTATTTT.

The chain is built from TRBV4-1 and TRBJ2-2; a possible D gene is TRBD1 (5 bases). CDR3 length: 17 residues. CDR1 is MGHRA and CDR2 is YSYEKL in the germline V gene. Trimming took off 6 bases at V and 5 bases at J, with 22 bases between the two ends. The CDR3 sequence: CASRQVNLVVHTGELFF. As DNA, the CDR3 is TGCGCCAGCAGACAGGTTAATTTGGTGGTTCATACCGGGGAGCTGTTTTTT.

This clone has more than one count but fewer than ten. This sequence joins TRBV6-5 and TRBJ2-5; 15 nucleotides align to TRBD2. This CDR3 has 13 residues. Germline V gene sequence: CDR1 MNHEY, CDR2 SVGAGI. The trim removed 6 bases at V and 11 bases at J, leaving 4 bases unmatched. The CDR3 DNA reads as TGTGCCAGCAGCCGGACTAGCGGGAGGGAGCAGTACTTC. Protein sequence: CASSRTSGREQYF.

The V and J genes are TRBV4-1 and TRBJ1-5; D possibly corresponds to TRBD1 (5 bases). The V gene lost 3 bases and the J gene lost 1 base, with 7 bases spanning the gap. CDR3 length equals 14 residues. Germline V gene lookup returns CDR1 MGHRA and CDR2 YSYEKL. CDR3 in amino acids: CASSHDRSNQPQHF. The CDR3 nucleotides are TGCGCCAGCAGCCACGACAGAAGCAATCAGCCCCAGCATTTT.

The chain employs TRBV27 and TRBJ1-1; D is perhaps TRBD1 (5 bases). CDR1 is MNHEY, CDR2 SMNVEV, per germline (reference sequence). V lost 6 bases to trimming and J lost 6 bases, with 20 bases between them. This CDR3 is 15 amino acids long. CDR3 DNA sequence: TGTGCCAGCAGATCACTTGATGGCAGGGCGGCTGAAGCTTTCTTT. This sequence encodes CASRSLDGRAAEAFF.

CDR3 sequence: CASSAGTVHTSDTQYF. In DNA, the CDR3 is TGCGCCAGCAGCGCCGGGACAGTTCACACATCGGATACGCAGTATTTT. This sequence joins TRBV5-1 and TRBJ2-3; 7 nucleotides line up with TRBD1. The V and J ends lost 4 bases and 6 bases, in that order; junction bases with no gene match: 14. The germline V gene encodes CDR1 SGHRS and CDR2 YFSETQ. This CDR3 comprises 16 residues.

The chain carries TRBV7-6 and TRBJ2-1, with D possibly being TRBD1 (5 bases). The CDR3 is made up of 16 amino acids. From germline, CDR1 is SGHVS and CDR2 FNYEAQ. Trimming stripped 3 bases from V and 3 bases from J, with 15 bases between. The CDR3 DNA sequence: TGTGCCAGCAGCTTTCCTACAGGAACCCACTACAATGAGCAGTTCTTC. Its translation is CASSFPTGTHYNEQFF.

The chain employs TRBV6-6 and TRBJ1-5; D gene ambiguous. The V end lost 0 bases, the J end lost 2 bases, and 11 bases lay between the germline ends. Germline V gene sequence: CDR1 MNHNY, CDR2 SVGAGI (reference sequence). CDR3 size: 16 residues. The CDR3 reads CASSYSTGGGNQPQHF. For the CDR3, the DNA is TGTGCCAGCAGTTACTCGACGGGTGGAGGCAATCAGCCCCAGCATTTT.

The rearrangement uses TRBV28 and TRBJ1-2; no reliable D call. Trimming stripped 6 bases from V and 8 bases from J, with 22 bases between. CDR1 and CDR2 (germline): MDHEN, SYDVKM. The CDR3 sequence is 15 residues long. The CDR3 here is CASSFTNSGRGGYTF. CDR3 sequence (DNA): TGTGCCAGCAGCTTTACCAACTCAGGACGGGGAGGCTACACCTTC.